The source of this T cell receptor (beta chain) is a study of T cell responses to AZD1222 COVID-19 vaccine. Only in-frame clones appear in the TCRdb table, and some are missing; sequencing was by immunoSEQ multiplex PCR. The sample yields 110,000 or so clones, about 90% seen once. This CDR3 spans 13 amino acids. J lost 6 bases, V lost 3 bases, and 3 bases had no gene match. Germline loops: CDR1 SNHLY, CDR2 FYNNEI. The sequence was collected from an adult in good health. V is TRBV2 and J is TRBJ1-2; 8 positions match TRBD1. Sequencing was performed on peripheral blood, taken on day 0 of AZD1222 vaccination. The DNA of the CDR3 is TGTGCCAGCAGTGAGGGCAGGGGGCATGGCTACACCTTC. The encoded protein is CASSEGRGHGYTF.